This T cell receptor beta chain was sequenced for a study of cytomegalovirus exposure and HLA in healthy donors. Study as a whole: In terms of ancestry, the Caucasian-associated cluster contained roughly 80% of the roughly 400 genotyped donors. General study results and limits: Presence/absence analysis assumed near-uniform sequencing depth across donors. Several V segments, TRBV6-2 and TRBV6-3 among them, could not be told apart and were dropped.

A remark on this clone: Antigen: not known.

Nominally healthy donors were sampled, though unrecorded immune exposures were likely. The germline V gene has CDR1 SNHLY and CDR2 FYNNEI. V dropped 5 bases and J dropped 2; count of bases not matched to a gene: 15. The CDR3 length is 19 residues. Both 60 Vbeta primers and 13 Jbeta primers went into the PCR. Here immunoSEQ multiplex PCR was the method, and the copy in TCRdb shows in-frame clones only, minus some. The sample yields 150,000 to 200,000 clones, roughly 78% seen once. The sequenced sample consisted of PBMCs. The clonotype originates from a boy aged 10-17 years in good health and CMV-seronegative. The V and J genes are TRBV2 and TRBJ1-5; 10 bases are shared with TRBD1. CDR3 bases: TGTGCCAGCAGTACTACCCGGGACAGGGGTAGACCTGGCAATCAGCCCCAGCATTTT. Translated, it gives CASSTTRDRGRPGNQPQHF.